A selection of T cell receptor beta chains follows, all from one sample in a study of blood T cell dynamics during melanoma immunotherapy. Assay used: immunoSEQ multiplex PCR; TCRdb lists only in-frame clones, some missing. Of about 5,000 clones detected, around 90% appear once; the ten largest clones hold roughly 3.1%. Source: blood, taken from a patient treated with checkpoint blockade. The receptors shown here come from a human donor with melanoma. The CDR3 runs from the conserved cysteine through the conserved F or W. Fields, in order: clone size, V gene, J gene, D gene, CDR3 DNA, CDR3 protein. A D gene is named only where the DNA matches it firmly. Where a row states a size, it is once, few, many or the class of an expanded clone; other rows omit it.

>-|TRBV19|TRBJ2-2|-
TGTGCCAGTAGTATCTCTGGACCGCCAAACACCGGGGAGCTGTTTTTT
CASSISGPPNTGELFF
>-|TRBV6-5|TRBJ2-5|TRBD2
TGTGCCAGCAGTGCTCTAGCGGGGCTGGCAGAGACCCAGTACTTC
CASSALAGLAETQYF
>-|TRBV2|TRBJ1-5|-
TGTGCCAGCACGGGCAGGGTTGGTAATCAGCCCCAGCATTTT
CASTGRVGNQPQHF
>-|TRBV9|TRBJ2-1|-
TGTGCCAGCAGCTTCAACGGGGACCTGGGCGATGAGCAGTTCTTC
CASSFNGDLGDEQFF
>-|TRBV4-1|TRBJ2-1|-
TGCGCCAGCAGCCAAGCTTCGGGGATTCAAGGTGAGCAGTTCTTC
CASSQASGIQGEQFF
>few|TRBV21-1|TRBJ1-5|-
TGTGCCACCTGTCCCGACAGGGGGTATAGCAATCAGCCCCAGCATTTT
CATCPDRGYSNQPQHF
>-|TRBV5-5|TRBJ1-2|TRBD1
TGTGCCAGCAGCATGAGAGGGGGCGCAGGTTCTTATGGCTACACCTTC
CASSMRGGAGSYGYTF
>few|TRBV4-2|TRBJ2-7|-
TGTGCCAGCAGCGTCAGCCAAGGGACGGGGCGGAACGAGCAGTACTTC
CASSVSQGTGRNEQYF
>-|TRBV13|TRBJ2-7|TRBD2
TGTGCCAGCAGCTTGCGGGGGGCCTACGAGCAGTACTTC
CASSLRGAYEQYF
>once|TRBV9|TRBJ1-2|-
TGTGCCAGCAGCGCTTTGGGGGGCGGCTACACCTTC
CASSALGGGYTF
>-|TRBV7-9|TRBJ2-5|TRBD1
TGTGCCAGCAGCCAATACAGGGGGCAAGAGACCCAGTACTTC
CASSQYRGQETQYF
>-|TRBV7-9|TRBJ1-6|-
TGTGCCAGCAGCTTAATCGGGACACAGCATTCACCCCTCCACTTT
CASSLIGTQHSPLHF
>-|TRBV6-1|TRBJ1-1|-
TGTGCCAGCAGTGTTGAAATTAAGGGAGCTTTCTTT
CASSVEIKGAFF
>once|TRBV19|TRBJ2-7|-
TGTGCCAGTAGCCATAATCAGGGGACCCGCTCCTACGAGCAGTACTTC
CASSHNQGTRSYEQYF
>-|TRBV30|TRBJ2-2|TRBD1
TGTGCCTGGGACAGGGAATCGAACACCGGGGAGCTGTTTTTT
CAWDRESNTGELFF
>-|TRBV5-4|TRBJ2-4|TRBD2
TGTGCCAGCAGCACGGGGGGACTAGCGGGAGCCCGAGCCAAAAACATTCAGTACTTC
CASSTGGLAGARAKNIQYF
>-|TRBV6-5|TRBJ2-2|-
TGTGCCAGCAGCCCCCTACCGGGATCCACCGGGGAGCTGTTTTTT
CASSPLPGSTGELFF
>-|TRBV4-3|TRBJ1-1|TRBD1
TGCGCCAGCAGCCTCACCGGGACAGGGCAGACTGAAGCTTTCTTT
CASSLTGTGQTEAFF